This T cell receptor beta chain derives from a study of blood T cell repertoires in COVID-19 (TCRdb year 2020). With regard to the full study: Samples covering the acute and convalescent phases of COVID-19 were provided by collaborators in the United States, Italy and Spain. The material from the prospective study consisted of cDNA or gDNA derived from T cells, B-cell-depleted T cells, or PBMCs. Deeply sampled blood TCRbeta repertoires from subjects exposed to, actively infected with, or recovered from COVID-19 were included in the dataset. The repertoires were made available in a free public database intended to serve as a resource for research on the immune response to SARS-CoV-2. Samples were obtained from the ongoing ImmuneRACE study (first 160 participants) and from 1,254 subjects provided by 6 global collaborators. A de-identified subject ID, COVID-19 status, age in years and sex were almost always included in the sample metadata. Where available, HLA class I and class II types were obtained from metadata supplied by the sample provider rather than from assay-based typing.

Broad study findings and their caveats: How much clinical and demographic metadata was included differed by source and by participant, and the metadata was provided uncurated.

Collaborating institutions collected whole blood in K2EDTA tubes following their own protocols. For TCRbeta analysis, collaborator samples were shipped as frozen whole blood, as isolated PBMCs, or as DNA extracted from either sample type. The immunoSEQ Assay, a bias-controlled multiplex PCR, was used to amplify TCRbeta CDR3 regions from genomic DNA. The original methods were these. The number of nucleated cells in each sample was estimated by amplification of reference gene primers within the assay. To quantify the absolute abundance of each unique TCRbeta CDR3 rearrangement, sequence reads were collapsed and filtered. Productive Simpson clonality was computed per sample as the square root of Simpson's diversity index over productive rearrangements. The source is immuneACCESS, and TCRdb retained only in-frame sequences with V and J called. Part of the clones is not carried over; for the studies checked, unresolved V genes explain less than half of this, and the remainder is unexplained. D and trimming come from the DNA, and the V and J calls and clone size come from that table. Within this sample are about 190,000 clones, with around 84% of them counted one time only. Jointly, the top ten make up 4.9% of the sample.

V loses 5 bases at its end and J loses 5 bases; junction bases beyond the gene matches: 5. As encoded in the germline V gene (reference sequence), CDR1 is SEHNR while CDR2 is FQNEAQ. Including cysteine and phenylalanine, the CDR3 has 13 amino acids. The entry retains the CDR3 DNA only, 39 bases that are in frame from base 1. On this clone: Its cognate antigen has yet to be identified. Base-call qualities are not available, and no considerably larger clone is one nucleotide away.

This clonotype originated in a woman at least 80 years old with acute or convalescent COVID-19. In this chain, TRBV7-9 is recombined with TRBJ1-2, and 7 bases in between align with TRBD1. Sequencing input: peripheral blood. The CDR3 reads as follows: CASSPGQRYGYTF. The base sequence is TGTGCCAGCAGCCCGGGACAGAGATATGGCTACACCTTC.